These 2 T cell receptor beta chains originate from one sample sequenced in a study of cytomegalovirus exposure and HLA in healthy donors. Method: immunoSEQ multiplex PCR; TCRdb's copy keeps in-frame clones and lacks some. The sample holds approximately 210,000 clones; approximately 86% are singletons and the top ten take over 2.5%. The sequenced sample was PBMCs. Receptors originate from a woman aged 18-29 years in good health and CMV-seronegative.

The chain is built from TRBV9 and TRBJ2-7, with TRBD1 matching over 7 bases. Per the germline V gene, CDR1 is SGDLS and CDR2 is YYNGEE. With 0 bases clipped from V and 0 bases from J, the junction kept 6 bases outside the gene matches. The CDR3 is 16 residues long. The CDR3 protein is CASSVVQGPPSYEQYF. In DNA form, the CDR3 reads TGTGCCAGCAGCGTAGTACAGGGGCCTCCCTCCTACGAGCAGTACTTC.

V is TRBV19 and J is TRBJ2-5, with a tentative D call TRBD1 (7 bases). Trimming took 9 bases from V and 4 from J, leaving 18 bases between them. CDR3 size: 14 residues. The V gene's germline CDR1 is LNHDA and CDR2 SQIVND (reference sequence). CDR3 in amino acids: CASSPYRGGETQYF. As DNA, the CDR3 is TGTGCCAGCAGTCCTTACAGGGGAGGAGAGACCCAGTACTTC.